Reported below is one T cell receptor beta chain. As processed by the authors: Amplified reference gene primers provided the basis for estimating nucleated cell counts. Data came from immunoSEQ multiplex PCR; TCRdb stores just in-frame clones and leaves some out. V and J calls and clone size are copied from that table; D and trimming were computed from the DNA. The sample shows 300,000 to 450,000 clones, more than 70% of them seen only once. The data derive from a study of blood T cell repertoires in COVID-19. Background on the study: Material from acute and convalescent COVID-19 was sourced from the United States, Italy and Spain.

The V end was cut by 0 bases, the J end by 1 base, with 9 bases between. There are 15 residues in the CDR3. Germline CDR1 WNHNN, CDR2 SYGVQD (reference sequence). Living in 24 US areas, the participants were between about 18 and 95 years of age. Participants classified as exposed had met a COVID-19 case within 2 weeks before study entry. The chain combines TRBV10-1 with TRBJ2-5; the D gene is possibly TRBD2 (5 bases). Sample: PBMCs or T cells enriched from blood (not recorded which). This sequence was found in a woman aged 25 to 39 who had been exposed to COVID-19. CDR3 in amino acids: CASSESGGAQETQYF. CDR3 in DNA: TGCGCCAGCAGTGAGTCAGGAGGAGCCCAAGAGACCCAGTACTTC.